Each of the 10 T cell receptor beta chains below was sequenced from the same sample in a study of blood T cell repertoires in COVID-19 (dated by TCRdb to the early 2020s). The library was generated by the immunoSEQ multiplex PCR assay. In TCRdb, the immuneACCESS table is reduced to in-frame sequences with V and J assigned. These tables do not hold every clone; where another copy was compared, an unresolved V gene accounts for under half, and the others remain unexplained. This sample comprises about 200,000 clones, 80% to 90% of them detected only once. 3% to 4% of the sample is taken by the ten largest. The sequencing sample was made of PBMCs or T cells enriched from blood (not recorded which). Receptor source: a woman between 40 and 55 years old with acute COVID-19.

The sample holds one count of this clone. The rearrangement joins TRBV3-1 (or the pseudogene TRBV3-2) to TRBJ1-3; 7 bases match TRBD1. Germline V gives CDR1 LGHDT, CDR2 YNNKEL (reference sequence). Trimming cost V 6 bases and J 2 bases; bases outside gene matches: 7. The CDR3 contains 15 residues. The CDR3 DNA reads TGTGCCAGCAGACCGGACAGGTCGACTGGAAACACCATATATTTT. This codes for CASRPDRSTGNTIYF.

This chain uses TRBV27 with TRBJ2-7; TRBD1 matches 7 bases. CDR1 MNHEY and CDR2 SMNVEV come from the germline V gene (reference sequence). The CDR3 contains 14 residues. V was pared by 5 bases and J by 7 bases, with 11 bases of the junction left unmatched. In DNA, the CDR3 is TGTGCCAGCAGTCGGAACAGGGGCGACAGAGAGCAGTACTTC. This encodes CASSRNRGDREQYF.

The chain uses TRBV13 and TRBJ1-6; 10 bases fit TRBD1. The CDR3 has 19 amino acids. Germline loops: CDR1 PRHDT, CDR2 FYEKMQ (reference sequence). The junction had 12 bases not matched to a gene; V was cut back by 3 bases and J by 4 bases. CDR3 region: CASSFTTGGSVNYNSPLHF. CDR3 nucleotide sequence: TGTGCCAGCAGCTTTACGACAGGGGGCTCGGTCAATTATAATTCACCCCTCCACTTT. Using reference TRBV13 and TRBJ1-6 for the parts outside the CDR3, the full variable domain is AAGVIQSPRHLIKEKRETATLKCYPIPRHDTVYWYQQGPGQDPQFLISFYEKMQSDKGSIPDRFSAQQFSDYHSELNMSSLELGDSALYFCASSFTTGGSVNYNSPLHFGNGTRLTVT.

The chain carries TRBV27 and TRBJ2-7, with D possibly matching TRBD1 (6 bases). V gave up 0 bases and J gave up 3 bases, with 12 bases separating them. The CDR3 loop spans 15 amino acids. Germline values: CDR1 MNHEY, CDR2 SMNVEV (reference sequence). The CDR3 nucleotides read TGTGCCAGCAGTTTATCAGGAACAGGGTTCTACGAGCAGTACTTC. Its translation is CASSLSGTGFYEQYF.

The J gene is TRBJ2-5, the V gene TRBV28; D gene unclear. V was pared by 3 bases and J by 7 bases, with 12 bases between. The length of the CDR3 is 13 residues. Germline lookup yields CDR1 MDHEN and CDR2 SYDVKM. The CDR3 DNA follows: TGTGCCAGCAGTTTGTCCGCCGGCGGGACCCAGTACTTC. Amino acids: CASSLSAGGTQYF.

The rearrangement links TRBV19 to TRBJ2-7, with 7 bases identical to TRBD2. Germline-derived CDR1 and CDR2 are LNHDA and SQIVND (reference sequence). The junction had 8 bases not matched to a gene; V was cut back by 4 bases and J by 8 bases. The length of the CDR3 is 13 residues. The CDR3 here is CASSREGHGKQYF. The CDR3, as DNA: TGTGCCAGTAGTAGGGAGGGCCACGGGAAGCAGTACTTC.

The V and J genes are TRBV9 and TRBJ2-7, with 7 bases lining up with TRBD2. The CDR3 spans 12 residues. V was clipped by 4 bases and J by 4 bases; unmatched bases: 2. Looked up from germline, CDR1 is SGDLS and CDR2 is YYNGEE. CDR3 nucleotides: TGTGCCAGCAGCTCTAGCGGTTACGAGCAGTACTTC. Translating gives CASSSSGYEQYF.

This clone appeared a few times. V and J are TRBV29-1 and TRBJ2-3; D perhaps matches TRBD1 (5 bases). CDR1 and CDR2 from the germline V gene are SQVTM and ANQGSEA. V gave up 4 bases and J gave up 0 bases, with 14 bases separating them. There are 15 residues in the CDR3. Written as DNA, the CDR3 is TGCAGCGTTGCTACAGGAGCCCATAGCACAGATACGCAGTATTTT. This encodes CSVATGAHSTDTQYF.

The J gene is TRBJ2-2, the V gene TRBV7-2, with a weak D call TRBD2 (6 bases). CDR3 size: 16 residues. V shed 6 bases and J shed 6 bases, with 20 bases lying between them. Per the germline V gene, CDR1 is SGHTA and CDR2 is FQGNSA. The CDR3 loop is CASSSEGRLPSGELFF. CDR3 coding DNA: TGTGCCAGCAGTTCGGAGGGCCGTCTCCCATCCGGGGAGCTGTTTTTT.

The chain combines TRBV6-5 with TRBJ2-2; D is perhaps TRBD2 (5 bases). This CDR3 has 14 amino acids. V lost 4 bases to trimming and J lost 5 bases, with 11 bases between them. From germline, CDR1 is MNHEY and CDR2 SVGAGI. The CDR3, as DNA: TGTGCCAGCAGTTCGACTACACCGACCGGGGAGCTGTTTTTT. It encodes CASSSTTPTGELFF.